This TCR beta chain stems from a study of T cells in Graves' hyperthyroidism and ophthalmopathy. This clonotype was counted between two and nine times. CDR1 is MDHEN and CDR2 is SYDVKM in the germline V gene. The CDR3 totals 15 residues. V was trimmed by 4 bases and J by 4 bases, leaving 16 bases between them. Amplification yielded TCR beta CDR3 regions, with RNA transcripts as the source. Initially, a first-round RT-PCR of the TCR CDR3 employed the HTBI primer set. TCRdb redid the calling of the multiplex PCR reads with MiXCR, one entry per CDR3 protein. The data contain about 360,000 distinct CDR3 sequences, around 16% of them seen just once; the ten biggest clones take up 25% to 30%.

The TCR originated in a woman aged 18-29 years with Graves' hyperthyroidism that later progressed to Graves' ophthalmopathy. Sequencing input: blood. The genes are TRBV28 and TRBJ2-5; weak D call: TRBD1 (5 bases). CDR3: CASSSPGYVGETQYF. CDR3 DNA: TGTGCCAGCAGTTCCCCAGGGTACGTGGGAGAGACCCAGTACTTC.